The 18 T cell receptor beta chains in this list originate from one sample, sequenced in a study of blood T cell repertoires in COVID-19. This table comes from immunoSEQ multiplex PCR, and its TCRdb copy is limited to in-frame clones, with some not included. The sample yields tens of thousands of clones, roughly 83% seen once. Sequenced material: peripheral blood. The receptors here all came from a man aged 35 to 55 with acute or convalescent COVID-19.

The sample holds a few counts of this clone. The chain's CDR3 is CASSPQFKGHYEQYF. In nucleotides, the CDR3 is TGTGCCAGCAGTCCCCAGTTTAAGGGGCACTACGAGCAGTACTTC. This chain links TRBV27 with TRBJ2-7; weak D call: TRBD1 (5 bases). Per the germline V gene, CDR1 is MNHEY and CDR2 is SMNVEV (reference sequence). The CDR3 has 15 amino acids. Trimming stripped 5 bases from V and 3 bases from J, with 17 bases between.

The chain combines TRBV3-1 (or the pseudogene TRBV3-2) with TRBJ2-5, with TRBD2 as a possible D gene (5 bases). This CDR3 region has 14 residues. Per germline, CDR1 LGHDT and CDR2 YNNKEL (reference sequence). V dropped 3 bases and J dropped 4 bases, with 12 bases sitting between them. CDR3 loop: CASSQERRLETQYF. DNA of the CDR3: TGTGCCAGCAGCCAGGAGCGGCGGCTAGAGACCCAGTACTTC.

The V and J genes are TRBV6-2 or TRBV6-3 and TRBJ2-2; D ambiguous. The V and J ends lost 2 bases and 0 bases respectively, with 7 bases between them. CDR1 MNHEY and CDR2 SVGEGT come from the germline V gene. The CDR3 is made up of 15 amino acids. CDR3 in DNA: TGTGCCAGCAGTTACCAGCGCTCGAACACCGGGGAGCTGTTTTTT. Its protein is CASSYQRSNTGELFF.

V is TRBV7-6 and J is TRBJ1-5, with 9 nucleotides matching TRBD1. Trimming cost V 0 bases and J 6 bases; bases outside gene matches: 12. The germline CDR1 and CDR2 sequences are SGHVS and FNYEAQ. The CDR3 spans 18 residues. This CDR3 reads CASSLASPGQGSGQPQHF. The CDR3 DNA reads TGTGCCAGCAGCTTAGCGAGCCCCGGACAGGGGTCGGGTCAGCCCCAGCATTTT.

This rearrangement joins TRBV4-3 to TRBJ1-2; 8 bases fit TRBD1. Germline lookup yields CDR1 LGHNA and CDR2 YSLEER. Trimming removed 0 bases from V and 10 bases from J; junction bases left unmatched: 7. This CDR3 is 14 amino acids long. The CDR3 DNA reads as TGCGCCAGCAGCCAAGATGACGGACAGGGTTACTACACCTTC. It specifies CASSQDDGQGYYTF.

The V and J genes are TRBV5-1 and TRBJ2-2; TRBD1 aligns across 10 bases. This CDR3 spans 17 amino acids. Germline-derived CDR1 and CDR2 are SGHRS and YFSETQ. V gave up 1 base and J gave up 5 bases; unmatched junction bases: 8. The CDR3 DNA follows: TGCGCCAGCAGCTTGCCTAGGACAGGGGGTGGAACCGGGGAGCTGTTTTTT. Translated: CASSLPRTGGGTGELFF. The entire variable domain, with the rest obtained from reference TRBV5-1 and TRBJ2-2, is as follows: KAGVTQTPRYLIKTRGQQVTLSCSPISGHRSVSWYQQTPGQGLQFLFEYFSETQRNKGNFPGRFSGRQFSNSRSEMNVSTLELGDSALYLCASSLPRTGGGTGELFFGEGSRLTVL.

The chain's CDR3 is CASSEVRTANQPQHF. CDR3 DNA sequence: TGTGCCAGCAGTGAAGTGAGGACAGCCAATCAGCCCCAGCATTTT. V usage is TRBV6-1 and J usage is TRBJ1-5, with TRBD1 as a possible D gene (6 bases). The CDR3 loop spans 15 amino acids. Trimming shortened V by 1 base and J by 3 bases, and 10 bases separated the two germline ends. Germline lookup yields CDR1 MNHNS and CDR2 SASEGT.

The chain employs TRBV2 and TRBJ2-7; no clear D. The V end lost 6 bases, the J end lost 0 bases, and 12 bases lay between the germline ends. Germline values: CDR1 SNHLY, CDR2 FYNNEI. The CDR3 is 14 residues long. The CDR3, as DNA: TGTGCCAGCAGGTACGAGAGCGACTCCTACGAGCAGTACTTC. Translation gives CASRYESDSYEQYF.

This rearrangement joins TRBV29-1 to TRBJ2-2; TRBD1 matches 7 bases. The CDR3 is 13 residues long. Losses at the gene ends were 5 bases for V and 4 bases for J; bases not matched to a gene: 4. In germline, CDR1 is SQVTM, CDR2 ANQGSEA. The CDR3 region has the DNA TGCAGCGTTAACAGGGGTGGCACCGGGGAGCTGTTTTTT. It codes for CSVNRGGTGELFF.

The rearrangement uses TRBV6-5 and TRBJ2-7; the match to TRBD2 covers 10 bases. Germline V gene lookup returns CDR1 MNHEY and CDR2 SVGAGI. V was clipped by 7 bases and J by 2 bases; unmatched bases: 5. This CDR3 has 14 residues. The CDR3 DNA sequence: TGTGCCAGCACAGCGGGGGGGGCCACCTACGAGCAGTACTTC. Translating it yields CASTAGGATYEQYF.

The rearrangement links TRBV5-4 to TRBJ1-1; D is unclear. V lost 7 bases and J lost 4, with 11 bases in between. CDR3 length: 12 amino acids. Germline V gives CDR1 SGHNT, CDR2 YYREEE (reference sequence). The CDR3 sequence: CASHPLGTEAFF. In DNA form, the CDR3 reads TGTGCCAGCCACCCGCTAGGCACTGAAGCTTTCTTT.

The chain recombines TRBV19 with TRBJ1-1, with 7 bases identical to TRBD1. CDR1 and CDR2 from the germline V gene are LNHDA and SQIVND (reference sequence). V shed 6 bases, J shed 5 bases, and the junction held 15 bases outside the gene matches. The CDR3 runs 16 residues. CDR3 in amino acids: CASSPPRTGWGTEAFF. The CDR3 DNA reads as TGTGCCAGTAGCCCCCCACGGACAGGATGGGGTACTGAAGCTTTCTTT. The entire variable domain, with the rest obtained from reference TRBV19 and TRBJ1-1, is as follows: DGGITQSPKYLFRKEGQNVTLSCEQNLNHDAMYWYRQDPGQGLRLIYYSQIVNDFQKGDIAEGYSVSREKKESFPLTVTSAQKNPTAFYLCASSPPRTGWGTEAFFGQGTRLTVV.

V usage is TRBV5-8 and J usage is TRBJ2-5, with TRBD1 matching 10 bases. The CDR3 runs 15 residues. V dropped 6 bases and J dropped 2; count of bases not matched to a gene: 7. Looked up from germline, CDR1 is SGHTS and CDR2 is YDEGEE. This CDR3 reads CASTRQGAGQETQYF. CDR3 nucleotide sequence: TGTGCCAGCACGCGACAGGGGGCTGGGCAAGAGACCCAGTACTTC.

The chain recombines TRBV2 with TRBJ2-7; 9 bases align to TRBD1. The CDR3 is made up of 15 amino acids. Germline CDR1 SNHLY, CDR2 FYNNEI. V was pared by 5 bases and J by 6 bases, with 11 bases of the junction left unmatched. CDR3 DNA: TGTGCCAGCAGTCGGCTGGGACAGGGATTTAGCGAGCAGTACTTC. Translation: CASSRLGQGFSEQYF.

The chain couples TRBV5-6 to TRBJ1-2; possibly TRBD1 for D (6 bases). Germline V gene lookup returns CDR1 SGHDT and CDR2 YYEEEE. Trimming stripped 2 bases from V and 3 bases from J, with 17 bases between. This CDR3 has 16 residues. The CDR3 loop reads CASSFFTGQYDYGYTF. The DNA of the CDR3 is TGTGCCAGCAGCTTTTTTACCGGACAGTACGACTATGGCTACACCTTC.

This sequence joins TRBV9 and TRBJ2-7, with a possible D match to TRBD2 (6 bases). CDR3 length equals 10 residues. CDR1 and CDR2 from the germline V gene are SGDLS and YYNGEE. CDR3 amino acids: CARTNYEQYF. For the CDR3, the DNA is TGTGCTAGGACTAACTACGAGCAGTACTTC.

This clone appeared a single time. The gene calls are TRBV4-1 and TRBJ1-2; 10 bases map to TRBD1. The CDR3 loop spans 17 amino acids. J gave up 7 bases and V 3 bases, and 14 bases lay outside the gene matches. The germline V gene encodes CDR1 MGHRA and CDR2 YSYEKL. The CDR3 bases are TGCGCCAGCAGCCAGTCCCGGGACAGGGGCCGGGTACGTGGCTACACCTTC. It is translated as CASSQSRDRGRVRGYTF.

The J gene is TRBJ1-5, the V gene TRBV30; D may be TRBD1 (5 bases). CDR3 size: 13 residues. Germline V gene sequence: CDR1 GTSNPN, CDR2 SVGIG (reference sequence). Trimming took 4 bases from V and 0 from J, leaving 7 bases between them. The CDR3 coding sequence is TGTGCCTGGACGACAGCTAGCAATCAGCCCCAGCATTTT. Amino acids: CAWTTASNQPQHF.